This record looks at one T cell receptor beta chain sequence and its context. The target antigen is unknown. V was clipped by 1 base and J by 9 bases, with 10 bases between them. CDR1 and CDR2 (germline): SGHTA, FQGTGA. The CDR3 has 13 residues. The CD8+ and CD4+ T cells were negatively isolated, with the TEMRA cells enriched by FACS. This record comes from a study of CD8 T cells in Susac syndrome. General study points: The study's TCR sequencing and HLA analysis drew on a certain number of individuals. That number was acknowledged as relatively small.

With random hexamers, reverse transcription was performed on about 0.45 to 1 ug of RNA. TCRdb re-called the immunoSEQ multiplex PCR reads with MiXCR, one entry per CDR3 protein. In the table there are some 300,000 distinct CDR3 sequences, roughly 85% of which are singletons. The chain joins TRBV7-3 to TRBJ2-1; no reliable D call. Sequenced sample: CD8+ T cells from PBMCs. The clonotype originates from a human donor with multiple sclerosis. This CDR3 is CASSLKIAGEQFF. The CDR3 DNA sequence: TGTGCCAGCAGCTTAAAAATAGCCGGTGAGCAGTTCTTC.